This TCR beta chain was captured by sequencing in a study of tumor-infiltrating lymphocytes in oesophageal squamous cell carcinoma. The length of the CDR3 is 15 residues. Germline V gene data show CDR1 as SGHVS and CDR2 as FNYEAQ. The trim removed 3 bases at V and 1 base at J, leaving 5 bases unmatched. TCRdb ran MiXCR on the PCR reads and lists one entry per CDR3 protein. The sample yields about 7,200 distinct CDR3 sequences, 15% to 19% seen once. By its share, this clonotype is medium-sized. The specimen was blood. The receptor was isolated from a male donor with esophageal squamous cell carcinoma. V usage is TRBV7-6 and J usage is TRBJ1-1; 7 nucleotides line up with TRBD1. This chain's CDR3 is CASSFRQGENTEAFF. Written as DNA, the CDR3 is TGTGCCAGCAGCTTTCGACAGGGTGAGAACACTGAAGCTTTCTTT.